A single sample is the source of the 17 T cell receptor beta chains below, sequenced in a study of cytomegalovirus exposure and HLA in healthy donors. PCR amplification relied on 60 Vbeta primers (plus 13 Jbeta primers). Sequencing used immunoSEQ multiplex PCR; TCRdb keeps in-frame clones, though not all of them. The sample carries 100,000 or so clones, about four fifths recorded once. Specimen: PBMCs. Receptors were obtained from a female donor in good health and CMV-seropositive.

This rearrangement joins TRBV6-5 to TRBJ1-5; D unresolved. V was clipped by 0 bases and J by 4 bases, with 4 bases between them. The germline gives CDR1 MNHEY, CDR2 SVGAGI. The CDR3 spans 13 residues. The CDR3 sequence is CASSYSRNQPQHF. The CDR3 bases are TGTGCCAGCAGTTACTCTCGGAATCAGCCCCAGCATTTT.

The gene calls are TRBV5-1 and TRBJ2-7, with a tentative D call TRBD2 (6 bases). CDR1 is SGHRS, CDR2 YFSETQ, per germline. V was clipped by 5 bases and J by 6 bases, with 21 bases between them. The CDR3 has 15 amino acids. CDR3 region: CASSLQGPWTTEQYF. CDR3 coding DNA: TGCGCCAGCAGTCTACAAGGGCCCTGGACTACCGAGCAGTACTTC.

V gene TRBV2 combines with J gene TRBJ2-5; 7 bases match TRBD1. The DNA matches TRBJ2-7 better at its end, which makes the J call doubtful. The length of the CDR3 is 13 residues. Germline V gene lookup returns CDR1 SNHLY and CDR2 FYNNEI. The CDR3 reads CASSPDREHEQYF. The CDR3 coding sequence is TGTGCCAGCAGCCCCGACAGGGAACACGAGCAGTACTTC.

This chain joins TRBV29-1 and TRBJ1-2, with TRBD1 matching 8 bases. Germline V gene data show CDR1 as SQVTM and CDR2 as ANQGSEA. V trimming: 6 bases; J trimming: 4 bases; junction bases outside the gene matches: 7. CDR3 size: 13 residues. The CDR3, as DNA: TGCAGCGTCGGGACAGGCCTTAGCTATGGCTACACCTTC. Translated: CSVGTGLSYGYTF.

This clone appeared a few times. The rearrangement links TRBV5-6 to TRBJ2-7; maybe TRBD2 (6 bases). Trimming removed 1 base at V and 0 bases at J, with 14 bases between. CDR1 SGHDT and CDR2 YYEEEE come from the germline V gene. The CDR3 length is 16 residues. Here the CDR3 reads CASSLLGAGLSYEQYF. The CDR3 DNA reads TGTGCCAGCAGCTTGTTAGGAGCGGGCCTCTCCTACGAGCAGTACTTC. Full variable domain (rest looked up from reference TRBV5-6 and TRBJ2-7): DAGVTQSPTHLIKTRGQQVTLRCSPKSGHDTVSWYQQALGQGPQFIFQYYEEEERQRGNFPDRFSGHQFPNYSSELNVNALLLGDSALYLCASSLLGAGLSYEQYFGPGTRLTVT.

The V and J genes are TRBV2 and TRBJ1-1, with 11 bases lining up with TRBD1. This CDR3 has 15 amino acids. Germline loops: CDR1 SNHLY, CDR2 FYNNEI. V was clipped by 10 bases and J by 3 bases; unmatched bases: 10. The CDR3 nucleotides are TGTGCCACCCATGCCGGGACAGGGGGGGACACTGAAGCTTTCTTT. Its protein product is CATHAGTGGDTEAFF.

The J gene is TRBJ1-3, the V gene TRBV7-2, with 8 bases matching TRBD1. The CDR3 spans 14 residues. Per germline, CDR1 SGHTA and CDR2 FQGNSA. V gave up 5 bases and J gave up 7 bases; unmatched junction bases: 7. DNA for the CDR3: TGTGCCAGCAGCCCCTTCGGGGACAGGAACACCATATATTTT. It codes for CASSPFGDRNTIYF.

V is TRBV11-2 and J is TRBJ2-2, with D unclear. The V and J ends lost 0 bases and 4 bases respectively, with 9 bases between them. Germline assignment: CDR1 SGHAT and CDR2 FQNNGV. This CDR3 is 15 amino acids long. The CDR3 region is CASSLDPAPTGELFF. CDR3 nucleotides: TGTGCCAGCAGCTTAGATCCAGCGCCCACCGGGGAGCTGTTTTTT.

This CDR3 is CASSPGQYNQPQHF. Here the CDR3 DNA reads TGCGCCAGCAGCCCCGGACAGTACAATCAGCCCCAGCATTTT. The chain couples TRBV4-3 to TRBJ1-5, with D possibly TRBD1 on 6 matching bases. Germline CDR1 is LGHNA and CDR2 is YSLEER. The CDR3 is 14 residues long. The germline V and J ends were trimmed by 4 bases and 3 bases, with 10 bases remaining between them.

The DNA of the CDR3 is TGTGCCAGCAGTTTAGGGACTAGCTCCTACAATGAGCAGTTCTTC. As protein: CASSLGTSSYNEQFF. The genes are TRBV27 and TRBJ2-1; 8 bases align to TRBD2. There are 15 residues in the CDR3. Germline CDR1 reads MNHEY; CDR2 reads SMNVEV (reference sequence). The V gene end was trimmed by 2 bases and the J gene end by 0 bases; junction bases not matched to a gene: 0.

The chain couples TRBV19 to TRBJ2-2, with D possibly TRBD2 on 6 matching bases. Deletions cut 0 bases from V and 2 bases from J, with 10 bases between. The CDR3 consists of 16 residues. The germline V gene has CDR1 LNHDA and CDR2 SQIVND (reference sequence). Here the CDR3 reads CASSIDSGSNTGELFF. In DNA, the CDR3 is TGTGCCAGTAGTATAGATAGCGGTTCAAACACCGGGGAGCTGTTTTTT.

The rearrangement links TRBV5-6 to TRBJ1-1; D ambiguous. Germline CDR1 reads SGHDT; CDR2 reads YYEEEE. The CDR3 has 13 amino acids. V lost 0 bases and J lost 1, with 4 bases in between. CDR3 sequence reads: CASSLGENTEAFF. The CDR3 DNA sequence: TGTGCCAGCAGCTTGGGCGAGAACACTGAAGCTTTCTTT.

For the CDR3, the DNA is TGTGCCAGCAGCGCCGACGGACAGGGGTATGGCTACACCTTC. It is translated as CASSADGQGYGYTF. V gene TRBV9 combines with J gene TRBJ1-2; 9 positions agree with TRBD1. The CDR3 is 14 amino acids. Germline values: CDR1 SGDLS, CDR2 YYNGEE. V trimming: 3 bases; J trimming: 5 bases; junction bases outside the gene matches: 5.

The chain combines TRBV14 with TRBJ2-1, with 10 bases matching TRBD2. CDR1 and CDR2 from the germline V gene are SGHDN and FVKESK. CDR3 length equals 17 residues. J lost 4 bases, V lost 2 bases, and 8 bases had no gene match. The DNA for the CDR3 is TGTGCCAGCAGCCAATTTAATCTAGCGGGGGCGTACAATGAGCAGTTCTTC. It yields the protein CASSQFNLAGAYNEQFF. The full variable domain, rest sourced from reference TRBV14 and TRBJ2-1, is EAGVTQFPSHSVIEKGQTVTLRCDPISGHDNLYWYRRVMGKEIKFLLHFVKESKQDESGMPNNRFLAERTGGTYSTLKVQPAELEDSGVYFCASSQFNLAGAYNEQFFGPGTRLTVL.

The CDR3 sequence is CASSAPGGYGNYGYTF. CDR3 in DNA: TGTGCCAGTAGTGCCCCTGGGGGGTACGGCAACTATGGCTACACCTTC. V and J are TRBV19 and TRBJ1-2; a weak D match, TRBD1 (5 bases). Germline V gene sequence: CDR1 LNHDA, CDR2 SQIVND (reference sequence). The V gene lost 5 bases and the J gene lost 2 bases, with 18 bases spanning the gap. The CDR3 spans 16 residues.

The chain uses TRBV6-1 and TRBJ1-1; 10 positions agree with TRBD1. Germline-derived CDR1 and CDR2 are MNHNS and SASEGT. Germline trimming cut 5 bases from V and 4 bases from J; bases unmatched to any gene: 1. This CDR3 contains 13 residues. CDR3 nucleotides: TGTGCCAGCAGTAGGGACAGGGGCACTGAAGCTTTCTTT. It yields the protein CASSRDRGTEAFF.

J is TRBJ2-1 and V is TRBV14; tentative D call: TRBD1 (6 bases). Germline values: CDR1 SGHDN, CDR2 FVKESK. Trimming left V 1 base short and J 1 base short, with 8 bases between. CDR3 length equals 15 residues. CDR3 DNA sequence: TGTGCCAGCAGCCAAGGGGGGCGGTCCTACAATGAGCAGTTCTTC. The encoded protein is CASSQGGRSYNEQFF.